This TCR beta chain was recorded in a study of blood T cell repertoires in COVID-19. For the study at large: In each case, the material was cDNA or gDNA derived from T cells, B-cell-depleted T cells, or PBMCs.

The V gene lost 5 bases and the J gene lost 6 bases, with 22 bases spanning the gap. This CDR3 spans 16 amino acids. Per germline, CDR1 SEHNR and CDR2 FQNEAQ (reference sequence). Per the study methods: Nucleated cell number was recorded as an estimate derived from reference gene primer amplification. Some clones are missing from TCRdb's copy, which holds only in-frame ones; the method was immunoSEQ multiplex PCR. Clone size and V and J calls were adopted from that table, with D and trimming inferred from the DNA. The table includes 300,000 to 350,000 clones, roughly 89% detected once. J is TRBJ1-2 and V is TRBV7-9; D might be TRBD1 (6 bases). The sequenced material came from peripheral blood. This clonotype was sampled from a man aged 25 to 45 with COVID-19, enrolled during active disease. CDR3 sequence (DNA): TGTGCCAGCAGCGACCGGAACGGACAGCTTCGGGATGGCTACACCTTC. This gives the protein CASSDRNGQLRDGYTF.